Below, one TCR beta chain is given with its context. Its antigen is as yet unknown. The V gene's germline CDR1 is SQVTM and CDR2 ANQGSEA. Trimming left V 6 bases short and J 2 bases short, with 7 bases between. The CDR3 spans 11 residues. Expressed TCRB transcripts were sequenced because the isolated RNA had all been reverse transcribed beforehand. Assay used: immunoSEQ multiplex PCR; TCRdb lists only in-frame clones, some missing. The table shows 280,000 or so clones, with over 12% occurring only once. This entry comes from a study of beta chain features in type 1 diabetes. Study findings and constraints: For type 1 diabetes patients, VDJ junctions showed fewer insertions and more deletions. Shorter TCRB CDR3s, moderately but significantly so, were found in Type 1 diabetes patients in all four CD4+ subsets.

The TCR originated in a man between 18 and 29 years old with type 1 diabetes. Sequencing was done on a sample of naive CD4+ T cells from blood. The chain links TRBV29-1 to TRBJ1-2; no firm D call. The CDR3 nucleotides are TGCAGCGTGACAACGAACTATGGCTACACCTTC. Translation gives CSVTTNYGYTF.